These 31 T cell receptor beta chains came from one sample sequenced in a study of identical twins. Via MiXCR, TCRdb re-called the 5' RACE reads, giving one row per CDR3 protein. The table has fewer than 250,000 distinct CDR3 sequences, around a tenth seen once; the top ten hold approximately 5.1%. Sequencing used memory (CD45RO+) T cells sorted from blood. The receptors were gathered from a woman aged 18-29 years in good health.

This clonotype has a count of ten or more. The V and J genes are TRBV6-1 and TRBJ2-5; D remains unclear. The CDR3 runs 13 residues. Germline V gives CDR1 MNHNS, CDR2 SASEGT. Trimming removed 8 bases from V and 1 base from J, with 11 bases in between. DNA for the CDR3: TGTGCCAGCCGGCAGGTGGTCCAAGAGACCCAGTACTTC. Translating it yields CASRQVVQETQYF.

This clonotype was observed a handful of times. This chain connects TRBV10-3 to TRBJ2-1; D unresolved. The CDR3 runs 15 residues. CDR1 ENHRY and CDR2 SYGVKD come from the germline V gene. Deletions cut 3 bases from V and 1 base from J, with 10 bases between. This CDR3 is CAISDSRISYNEQFF. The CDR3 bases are TGTGCCATCAGTGACTCCCGGATTTCCTACAATGAGCAGTTCTTC.

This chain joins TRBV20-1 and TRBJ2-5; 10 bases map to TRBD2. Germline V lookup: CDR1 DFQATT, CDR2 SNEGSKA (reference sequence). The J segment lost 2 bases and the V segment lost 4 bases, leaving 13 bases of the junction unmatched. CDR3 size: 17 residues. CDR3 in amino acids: CSATRVAGLASQETQYF. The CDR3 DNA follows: TGCAGTGCTACCCGAGTCGCGGGACTAGCGTCTCAAGAGACCCAGTACTTC.

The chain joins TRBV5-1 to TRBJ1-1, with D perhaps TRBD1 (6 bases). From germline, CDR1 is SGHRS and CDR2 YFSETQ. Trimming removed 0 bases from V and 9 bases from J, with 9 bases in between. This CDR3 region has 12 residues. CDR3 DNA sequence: TGCGCCAGCAGCTTGGACAGGGCACAAGCTTTCTTT. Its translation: CASSLDRAQAFF.

CDR3 residues: CASSESFYEQFF. The DNA of the CDR3 is TGTGCCAGCAGTGAATCTTTTTATGAGCAGTTCTTC. The V call is TRBV25-1, the J call TRBJ2-1; D call uncertain. CDR1 and CDR2 from the germline V gene are MGHDK and SYGVNS. The CDR3 loop spans 12 amino acids. V lost 1 base and J 8 bases, leaving 6 bases between the germline ends.

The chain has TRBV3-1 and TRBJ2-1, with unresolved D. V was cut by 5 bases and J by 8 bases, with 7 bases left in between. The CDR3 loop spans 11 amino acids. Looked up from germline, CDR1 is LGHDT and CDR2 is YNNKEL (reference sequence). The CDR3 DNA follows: TGTGCCAGCAGCAACTGGGATGAGCAGTTCTTC. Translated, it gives CASSNWDEQFF.

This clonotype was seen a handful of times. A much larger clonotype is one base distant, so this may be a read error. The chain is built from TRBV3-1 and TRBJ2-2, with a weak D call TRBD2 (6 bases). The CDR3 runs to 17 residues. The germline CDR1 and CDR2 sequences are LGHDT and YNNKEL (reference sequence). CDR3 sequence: CATSRSGLLGGTGELFF. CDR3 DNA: TGTGCCACCAGCCGCTCGGGACTCCTCGGGGGCACCGGGGAGCTGTTTTTT.

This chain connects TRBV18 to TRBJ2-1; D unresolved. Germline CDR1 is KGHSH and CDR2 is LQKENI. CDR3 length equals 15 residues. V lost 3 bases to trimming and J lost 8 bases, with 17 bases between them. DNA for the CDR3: TGTGCCAGCTCACCGGGCCCCAATACCCCCGATGAGCAGTTCTTC. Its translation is CASSPGPNTPDEQFF.

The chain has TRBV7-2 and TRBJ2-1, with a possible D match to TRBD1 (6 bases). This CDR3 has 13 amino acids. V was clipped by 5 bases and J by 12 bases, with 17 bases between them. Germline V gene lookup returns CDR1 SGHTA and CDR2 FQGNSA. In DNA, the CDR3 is TGTGCCAGCAGCCGACCCCAGGGGTTGGGGCAGTTCTTC. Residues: CASSRPQGLGQFF.

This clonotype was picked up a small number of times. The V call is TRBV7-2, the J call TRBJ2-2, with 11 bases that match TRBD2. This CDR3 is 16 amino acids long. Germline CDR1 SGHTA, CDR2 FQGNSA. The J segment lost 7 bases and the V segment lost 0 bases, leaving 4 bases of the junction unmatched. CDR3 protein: CASSLATSGKGGELFF. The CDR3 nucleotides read TGTGCCAGCAGCTTAGCGACTAGCGGGAAGGGCGGGGAGCTGTTTTTT.

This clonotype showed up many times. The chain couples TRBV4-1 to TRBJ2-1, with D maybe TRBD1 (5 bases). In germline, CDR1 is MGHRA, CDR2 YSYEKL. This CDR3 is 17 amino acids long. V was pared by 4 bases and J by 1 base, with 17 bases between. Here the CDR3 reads CASSPRGVGDSYNEQFF. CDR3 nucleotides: TGCGCCAGCAGCCCCCGTGGTGTAGGGGATTCCTACAATGAGCAGTTCTTC.

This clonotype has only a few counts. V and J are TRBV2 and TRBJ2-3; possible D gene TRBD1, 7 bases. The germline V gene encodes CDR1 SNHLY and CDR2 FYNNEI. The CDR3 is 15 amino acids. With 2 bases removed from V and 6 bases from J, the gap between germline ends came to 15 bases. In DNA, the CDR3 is TGTGCCAGCAGTGAACAGGTGTCAGGGGGGGATACGCAGTATTTT. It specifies CASSEQVSGGDTQYF.

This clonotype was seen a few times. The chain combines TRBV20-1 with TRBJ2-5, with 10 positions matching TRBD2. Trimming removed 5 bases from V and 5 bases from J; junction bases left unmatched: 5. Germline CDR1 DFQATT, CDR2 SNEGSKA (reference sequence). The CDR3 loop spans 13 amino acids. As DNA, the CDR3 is TGCAGTGCTCCCGGACTAGCGGACGAGACCCAGTACTTC. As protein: CSAPGLADETQYF.

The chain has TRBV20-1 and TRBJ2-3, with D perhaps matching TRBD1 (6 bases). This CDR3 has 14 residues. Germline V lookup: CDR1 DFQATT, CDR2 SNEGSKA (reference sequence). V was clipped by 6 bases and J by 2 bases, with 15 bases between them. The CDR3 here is CSAAGQSSTDTQYF. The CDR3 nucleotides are TGCAGTGCGGCAGGACAGTCCTCCACAGATACGCAGTATTTT.

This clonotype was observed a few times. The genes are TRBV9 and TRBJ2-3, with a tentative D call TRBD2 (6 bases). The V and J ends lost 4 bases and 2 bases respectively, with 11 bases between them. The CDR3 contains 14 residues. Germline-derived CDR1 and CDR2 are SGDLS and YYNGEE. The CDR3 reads CASSSRGTTDTQYF. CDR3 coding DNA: TGTGCCAGCAGCTCACGCGGGACCACAGATACGCAGTATTTT.

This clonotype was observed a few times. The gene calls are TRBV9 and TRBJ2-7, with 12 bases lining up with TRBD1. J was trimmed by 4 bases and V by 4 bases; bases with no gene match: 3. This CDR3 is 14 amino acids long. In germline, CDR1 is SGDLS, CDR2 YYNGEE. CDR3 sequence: CASSSGQGAYEQYF. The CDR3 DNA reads TGTGCCAGCAGCTCGGGACAGGGGGCTTACGAGCAGTACTTC.

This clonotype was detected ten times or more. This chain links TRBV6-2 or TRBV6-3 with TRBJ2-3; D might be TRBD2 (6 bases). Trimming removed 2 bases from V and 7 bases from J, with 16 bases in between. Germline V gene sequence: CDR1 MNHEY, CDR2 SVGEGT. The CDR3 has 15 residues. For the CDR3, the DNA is TGTGCCAGCAGTTACGTTAGCCGGGGGAGGAATACGCAGTATTTT. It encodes CASSYVSRGRNTQYF.

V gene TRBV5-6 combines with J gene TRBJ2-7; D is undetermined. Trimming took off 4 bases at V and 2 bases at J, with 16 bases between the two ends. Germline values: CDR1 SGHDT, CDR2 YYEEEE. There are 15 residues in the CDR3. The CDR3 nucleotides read TGTGCCAGCAGCCCAGTCGGGCAGTTTCCCTACGAGCAGTACTTC. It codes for CASSPVGQFPYEQYF. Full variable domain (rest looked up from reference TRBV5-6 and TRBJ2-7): DAGVTQSPTHLIKTRGQQVTLRCSPKSGHDTVSWYQQALGQGPQFIFQYYEEEERQRGNFPDRFSGHQFPNYSSELNVNALLLGDSALYLCASSPVGQFPYEQYFGPGTRLTVT.

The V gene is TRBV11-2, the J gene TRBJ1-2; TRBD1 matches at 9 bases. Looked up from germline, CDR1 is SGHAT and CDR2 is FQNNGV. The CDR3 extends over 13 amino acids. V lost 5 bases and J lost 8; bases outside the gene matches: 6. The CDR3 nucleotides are TGTGCCAGCAGCCCCGGGACAGGGTGGGGCTACACCTTC. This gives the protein CASSPGTGWGYTF.

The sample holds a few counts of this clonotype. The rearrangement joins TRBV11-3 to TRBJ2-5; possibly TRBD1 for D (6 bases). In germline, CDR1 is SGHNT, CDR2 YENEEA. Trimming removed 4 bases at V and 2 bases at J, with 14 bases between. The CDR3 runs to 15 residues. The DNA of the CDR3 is TGTGCCAGCAGCTCGACACTAGGGGGACAAGAGACCCAGTACTTC. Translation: CASSSTLGGQETQYF.

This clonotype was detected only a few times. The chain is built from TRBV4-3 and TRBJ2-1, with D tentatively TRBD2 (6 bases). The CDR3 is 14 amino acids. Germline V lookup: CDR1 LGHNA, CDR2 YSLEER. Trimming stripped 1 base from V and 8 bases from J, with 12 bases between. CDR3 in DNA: TGCGCCAGCAGCCAAGTGTGGGGGGAGCATGAGCAGTTCTTC. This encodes CASSQVWGEHEQFF.

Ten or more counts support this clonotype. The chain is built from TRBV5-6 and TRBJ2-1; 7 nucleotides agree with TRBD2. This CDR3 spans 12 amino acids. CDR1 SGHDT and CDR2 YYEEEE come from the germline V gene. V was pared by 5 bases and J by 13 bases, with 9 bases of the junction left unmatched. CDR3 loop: CASRSLASSQFF. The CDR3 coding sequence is TGTGCCAGCAGGTCACTAGCGTCTTCACAGTTCTTC.

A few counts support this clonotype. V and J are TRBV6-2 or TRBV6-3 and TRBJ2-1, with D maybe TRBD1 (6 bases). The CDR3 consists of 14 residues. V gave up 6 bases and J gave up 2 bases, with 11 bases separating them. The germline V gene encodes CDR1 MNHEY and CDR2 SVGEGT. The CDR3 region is CASSGQPAYNEQFF. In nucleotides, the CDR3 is TGTGCCAGCAGCGGACAGCCGGCCTACAATGAGCAGTTCTTC.

The CDR3 loop reads CATSDLGRSDEQYF. The CDR3 DNA reads as TGTGCCACCAGTGATTTGGGCAGATCGGACGAGCAGTACTTC. V is TRBV24-1 and J is TRBJ2-7; D unresolved. The CDR3 is 14 residues long. Germline V CDR1 and CDR2: KGHDR, SFDVKD. Trimming stripped 0 bases from V and 5 bases from J, with 10 bases between.

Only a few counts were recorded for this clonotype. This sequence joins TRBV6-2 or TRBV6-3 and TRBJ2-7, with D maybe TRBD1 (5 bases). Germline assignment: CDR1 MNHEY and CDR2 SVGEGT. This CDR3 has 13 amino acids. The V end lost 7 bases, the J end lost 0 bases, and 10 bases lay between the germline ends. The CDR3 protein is CASIDSNSYEQYF. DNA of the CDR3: TGTGCCAGCATCGACAGTAACTCCTACGAGCAGTACTTC.

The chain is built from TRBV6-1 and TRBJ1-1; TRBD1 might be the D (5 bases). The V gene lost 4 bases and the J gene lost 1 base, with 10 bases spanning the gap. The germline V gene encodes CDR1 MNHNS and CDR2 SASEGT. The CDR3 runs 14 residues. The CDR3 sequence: CASSVGTWNTEAFF. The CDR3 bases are TGTGCCAGCAGTGTAGGGACGTGGAACACTGAAGCTTTCTTT.

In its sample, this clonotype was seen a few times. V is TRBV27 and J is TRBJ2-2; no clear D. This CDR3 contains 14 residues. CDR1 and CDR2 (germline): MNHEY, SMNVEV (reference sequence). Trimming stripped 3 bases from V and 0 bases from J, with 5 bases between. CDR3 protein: CASSFQANTGELFF. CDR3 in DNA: TGTGCCAGCAGTTTCCAAGCGAACACCGGGGAGCTGTTTTTT.

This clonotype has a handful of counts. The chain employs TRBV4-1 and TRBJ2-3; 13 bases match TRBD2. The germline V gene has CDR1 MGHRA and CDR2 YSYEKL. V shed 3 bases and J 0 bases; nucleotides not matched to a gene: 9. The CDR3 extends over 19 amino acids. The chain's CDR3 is CASSQRPGLAGPSTDTQYF. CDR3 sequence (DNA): TGCGCCAGCAGCCAGCGGCCGGGACTAGCGGGGCCTAGCACAGATACGCAGTATTTT.

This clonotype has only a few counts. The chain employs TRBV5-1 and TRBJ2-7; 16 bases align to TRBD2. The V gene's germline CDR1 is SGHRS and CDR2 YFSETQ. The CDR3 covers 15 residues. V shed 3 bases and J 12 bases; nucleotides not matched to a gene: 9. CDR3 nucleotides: TGCGCCAGCAGCTCACCGGGACTAGCGGGAGGGGTTCCGTACTTC. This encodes CASSSPGLAGGVPYF.

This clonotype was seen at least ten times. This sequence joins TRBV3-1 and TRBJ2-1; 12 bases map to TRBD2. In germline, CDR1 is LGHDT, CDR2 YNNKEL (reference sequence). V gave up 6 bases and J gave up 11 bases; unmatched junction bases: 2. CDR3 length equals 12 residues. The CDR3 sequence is CASRLAGGQQFF. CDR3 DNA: TGTGCCAGCAGGCTAGCGGGGGGGCAGCAGTTCTTC.

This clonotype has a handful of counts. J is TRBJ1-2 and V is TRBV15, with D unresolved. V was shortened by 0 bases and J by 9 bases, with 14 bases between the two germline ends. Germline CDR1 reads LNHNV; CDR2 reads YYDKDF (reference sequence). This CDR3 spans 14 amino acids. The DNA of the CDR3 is TGTGCCACCAGCAGAGATTACCCGGCGGAAAGCTACACCTTC. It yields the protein CATSRDYPAESYTF.